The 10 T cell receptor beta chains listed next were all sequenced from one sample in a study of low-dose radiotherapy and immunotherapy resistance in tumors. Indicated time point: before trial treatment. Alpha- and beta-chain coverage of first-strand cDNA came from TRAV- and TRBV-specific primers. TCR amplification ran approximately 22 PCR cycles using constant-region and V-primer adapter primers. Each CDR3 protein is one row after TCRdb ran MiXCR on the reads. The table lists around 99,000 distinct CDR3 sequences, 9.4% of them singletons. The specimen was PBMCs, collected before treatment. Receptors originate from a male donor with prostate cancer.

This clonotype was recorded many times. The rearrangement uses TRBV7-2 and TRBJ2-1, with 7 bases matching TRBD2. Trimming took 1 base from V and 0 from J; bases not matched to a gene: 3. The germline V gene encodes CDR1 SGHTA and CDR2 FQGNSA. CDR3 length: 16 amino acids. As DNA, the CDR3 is TGTGCCAGCAGCTTAGATCCGGGGGGCTCCTACAATGAGCAGTTCTTC. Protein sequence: CASSLDPGGSYNEQFF.

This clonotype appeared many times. DNA for the CDR3: TGTGCCAGCAGCGTCAGCCTAGCGGGAAGCGGGACCGGGGAGCTGTTTTTT. Residues: CASSVSLAGSGTGELFF. This rearrangement joins TRBV9 to TRBJ2-2; 9 positions agree with TRBD2. The CDR3 loop spans 17 amino acids. Unmatched junction bases numbered 10, after V lost 2 bases and J lost 5 bases. Germline CDR1 reads SGDLS; CDR2 reads YYNGEE.

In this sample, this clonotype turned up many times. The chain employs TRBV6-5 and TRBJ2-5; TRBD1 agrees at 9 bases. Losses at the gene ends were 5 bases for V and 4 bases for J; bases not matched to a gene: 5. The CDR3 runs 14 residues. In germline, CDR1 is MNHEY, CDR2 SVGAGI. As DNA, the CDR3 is TGTGCCAGCAGTCCCCGGACAGGGGCAGAGACCCAGTACTTC. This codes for CASSPRTGAETQYF.

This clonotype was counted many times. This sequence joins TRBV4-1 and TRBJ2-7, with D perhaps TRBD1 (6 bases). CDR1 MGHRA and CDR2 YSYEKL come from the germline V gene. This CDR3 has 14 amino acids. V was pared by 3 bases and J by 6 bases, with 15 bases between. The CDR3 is CASSQSAGVREQYF. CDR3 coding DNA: TGCGCCAGCAGCCAGTCGGCAGGGGTCCGCGAGCAGTACTTC.

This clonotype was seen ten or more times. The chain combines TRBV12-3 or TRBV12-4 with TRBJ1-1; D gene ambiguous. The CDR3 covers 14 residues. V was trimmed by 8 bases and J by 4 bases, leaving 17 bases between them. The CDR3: CASGGGRGFTEAFF. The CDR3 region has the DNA TGTGCCAGCGGAGGTGGCAGAGGGTTCACTGAAGCTTTCTTT.

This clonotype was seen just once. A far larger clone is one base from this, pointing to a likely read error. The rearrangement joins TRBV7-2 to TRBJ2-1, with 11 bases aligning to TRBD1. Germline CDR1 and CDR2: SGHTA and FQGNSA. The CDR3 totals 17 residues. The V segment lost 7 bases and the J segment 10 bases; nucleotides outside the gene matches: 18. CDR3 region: CASTRLGGQGASYEQFF. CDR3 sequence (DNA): TGTGCCAGCACCAGACTCGGAGGACAGGGGGCTTCCTACGAGCAGTTCTTC.

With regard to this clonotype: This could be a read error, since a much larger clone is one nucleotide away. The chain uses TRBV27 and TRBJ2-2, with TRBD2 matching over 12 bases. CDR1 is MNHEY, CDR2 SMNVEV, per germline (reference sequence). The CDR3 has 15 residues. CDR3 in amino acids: CASSTGLAGPGGLFF. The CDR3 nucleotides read TGTGCCAGCAGTACGGGACTAGCGGGCCCCGGGGGGCTGTTTTTT.

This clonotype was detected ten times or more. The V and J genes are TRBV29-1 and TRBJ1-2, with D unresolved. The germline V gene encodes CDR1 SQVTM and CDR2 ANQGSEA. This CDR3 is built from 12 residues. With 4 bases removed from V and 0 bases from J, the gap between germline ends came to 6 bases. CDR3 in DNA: TGCAGCGTTGCCACAGCTAACTATGGCTACACCTTC. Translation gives CSVATANYGYTF. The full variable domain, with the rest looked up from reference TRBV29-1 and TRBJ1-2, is SAVISQKPSRDICQRGTSLTIQCQVDSQVTMMFWYRQQPGQSLTLIATANQGSEATYESGFVIDKFPISRPNLTFSTLTVSNMSPEDSSIYLCSVATANYGYTFGSGTRLTVV.

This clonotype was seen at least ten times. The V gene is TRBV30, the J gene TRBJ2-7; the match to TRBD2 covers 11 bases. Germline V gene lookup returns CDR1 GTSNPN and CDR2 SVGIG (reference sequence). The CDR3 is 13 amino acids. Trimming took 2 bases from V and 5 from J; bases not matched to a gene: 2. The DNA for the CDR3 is TGTGCCTGGAGTTCGGGACTAGCGGACGAGCAGTACTTC. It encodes CAWSSGLADEQYF.

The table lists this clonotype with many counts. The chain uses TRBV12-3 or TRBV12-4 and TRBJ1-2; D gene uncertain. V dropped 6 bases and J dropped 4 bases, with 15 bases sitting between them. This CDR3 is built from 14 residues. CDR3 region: CASSPTLDIYGYTF. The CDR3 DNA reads TGTGCCAGCAGCCCAACGCTAGACATCTATGGCTACACCTTC.